The 7 T cell receptor beta chains given below trace back to one sample, sequenced in a study of blood T cell repertoires in COVID-19. TCRdb's table, derived via immunoSEQ multiplex PCR, lists solely in-frame clones and lacks some. The table lists about 200,000 clones, roughly 82% of them singletons. The specimen sequenced was peripheral blood. These receptor sequences come from a human donor in a cohort sampled during active COVID-19.

This clone was seen more than once but under ten times. The CDR3 DNA reads as TGTGCCAGCAGCACCGGGACAGGGCGAAGAAACACCGGGGAGCTGTTTTTT. Translation gives CASSTGTGRRNTGELFF. The V gene is TRBV13, the J gene TRBJ2-2; 9 positions agree with TRBD1. The trim removed 5 bases at V and 2 bases at J, leaving 9 bases unmatched. The CDR3 sequence is 17 residues long. Germline V gene lookup returns CDR1 PRHDT and CDR2 FYEKMQ (reference sequence).

The V gene is TRBV28, the J gene TRBJ1-1; 7 bases map to TRBD1. Germline V gene lookup returns CDR1 MDHEN and CDR2 SYDVKM. CDR3 size: 15 residues. The V and J ends lost 6 bases and 1 base, in that order; junction bases with no gene match: 8. In DNA form, the CDR3 reads TGTGCCAGCAGCATTCACAGGGGAAGGAACACTGAAGCTTTCTTT. Amino acid sequence: CASSIHRGRNTEAFF.

The CDR3 sequence: CASTSGTGYNEQFF. DNA for the CDR3: TGTGCCAGCACTTCCGGGACAGGGTACAATGAGCAGTTCTTC. The rearrangement joins TRBV2 to TRBJ2-1, with 9 bases lining up with TRBD1. V lost 7 bases to trimming and J lost 4 bases; unmatched junction nucleotides: 5. Germline assignment: CDR1 SNHLY and CDR2 FYNNEI. This CDR3 has 14 amino acids. Full variable domain (outside the CDR3, taken from reference TRBV2 and TRBJ2-1): EPEVTQTPSHQVTQMGQEVILRCVPISNHLYFYWYRQILGQKVEFLVSFYNNEISEKSEIFDDQFSVERPDGSNFTLKIRSTKLEDSAMYFCASTSGTGYNEQFFGPGTRLTVL.

This clone has a handful of counts. The V and J genes are TRBV28 and TRBJ2-7, with a weak D call TRBD1 (5 bases). The V end was cut by 7 bases, the J end by 1 base, with 14 bases between. Germline V gives CDR1 MDHEN, CDR2 SYDVKM. CDR3 length: 14 amino acids. CDR3 loop: CASNRPGSSYEQYF. The CDR3 nucleotides are TGTGCCAGCAATCGTCCAGGGTCGTCCTACGAGCAGTACTTC. The entire variable domain, with the rest obtained from reference TRBV28 and TRBJ2-7, is as follows: DVKVTQSSRYLVKRTGEKVFLECVQDMDHENMFWYRQDPGLGLRLIYFSYDVKMKEKGDIPEGYSVSREKKERFSLILESASTNQTSMYLCASNRPGSSYEQYFGPGTRLTVT.

J is TRBJ2-5 and V is TRBV24-1; 8 positions agree with TRBD1. This CDR3 spans 15 amino acids. Germline V gives CDR1 KGHDR, CDR2 SFDVKD. V lost 0 bases, J lost 5 bases, and 4 bases stayed unmatched. The DNA for the CDR3 is TGTGCCACCAGTGATTTGTCAGGGGGCGATGAGACCCAGTACTTC. It is translated as CATSDLSGGDETQYF.

V usage is TRBV5-1 and J usage is TRBJ2-3; D unresolved. The CDR3 runs to 13 residues. Germline-derived CDR1 and CDR2 are SGHRS and YFSETQ. V dropped 5 bases and J dropped 2 bases, with 9 bases sitting between them. CDR3 sequence: CASSYSYTDTQYF. The CDR3 nucleotides are TGCGCCAGCAGTTACAGCTACACAGATACGCAGTATTTT.

This clone came up many times. Here the CDR3 reads CASSIEGRHGYTF. The CDR3 DNA reads TGTGCCAGTAGTATTGAGGGGAGGCATGGCTACACCTTC. V is TRBV19 and J is TRBJ1-2; TRBD1 might be the D (5 bases). CDR3 size: 13 residues. Germline V lookup: CDR1 LNHDA, CDR2 SQIVND (reference sequence). The V end was cut by 3 bases, the J end by 6 bases, with 11 bases between.